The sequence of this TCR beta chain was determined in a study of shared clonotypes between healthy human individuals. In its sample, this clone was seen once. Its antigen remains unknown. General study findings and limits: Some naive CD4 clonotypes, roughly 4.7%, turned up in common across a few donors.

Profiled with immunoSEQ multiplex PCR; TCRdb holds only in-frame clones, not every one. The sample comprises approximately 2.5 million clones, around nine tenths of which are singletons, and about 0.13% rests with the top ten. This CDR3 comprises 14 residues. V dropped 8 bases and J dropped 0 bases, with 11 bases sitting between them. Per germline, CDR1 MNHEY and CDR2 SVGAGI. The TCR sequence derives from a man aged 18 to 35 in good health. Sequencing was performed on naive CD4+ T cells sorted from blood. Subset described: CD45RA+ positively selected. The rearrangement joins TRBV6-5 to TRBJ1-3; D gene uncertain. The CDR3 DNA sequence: TGTGCCAGCTTGGGTTCGAGCTCTGGAAACACCATATATTTT. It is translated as CASLGSSSGNTIYF.